This TCR beta chain was captured by sequencing in a study of a mutant IDH1 vaccine in newly diagnosed glioma. In the study overall: Vaccines began 4-6 weeks after radiotherapy alone, or with temozolomide cycles. Study observations and caveats: Pseudoprogression appears to have had no connection to changes in top peripheral T cell clonotypes.

Profiled with immunoSEQ multiplex PCR; TCRdb holds only in-frame clones, not every one. The data show 35,000 to 40,000 clones, around 75% seen once. Germline values: CDR1 MRHNA, CDR2 SNTAGT. V was clipped by 5 bases and J by 6 bases, with 13 bases between them. The CDR3 is 13 amino acids. Time point of the sample: week 47, end of study. The content of each vaccine dose was 300 ug of mutant IDH1 20-mer peptide, and topical imiquimod accompanied it. This clone was observed a handful of times. Its antigen is not known. J is TRBJ1-1 and V is TRBV6-4, with a possible D match to TRBD1 (5 bases). This receptor was identified in a man aged 35-49 years with glioma. The input for sequencing was PBMCs, taken from a glioma patient whose treatment included an IDH1 peptide vaccine. In nucleotides, the CDR3 is TGTGCCAGCAGTCTCACAGGAAACTCTGAAGCTTTCTTT. It translates to CASSLTGNSEAFF.